These T cell receptor beta chains were read from a single sample in a study of identical twins. Each CDR3 protein is one row after TCRdb ran MiXCR on the 5' RACE reads. The data contain a few hundred thousand distinct CDR3 sequences, approximately 9.1% of them singletons. Specimen: naive T cells sorted from blood. Receptors were obtained from a woman between 45 and 65 years old in good health. The CDR3 runs from the conserved cysteine through the conserved F or W. The order of the fields is J gene, V gene, clone size, D gene, CDR3 DNA, CDR3 protein. A D gene is named only where the DNA matches it firmly. Size tells how often a clone was seen (once, few, many) or the class of an expanded clone, and some rows leave it out.

J gene: TRBJ1-1; V gene: TRBV5-1; clone size: many; D gene: NA; CDR3 DNA: TGCGCCAGCAGCTTGAGCCCCGTCAGTGTGGGTGGCCCCAACACTGAAGCTTTCTTT; CDR3 protein: CASSLSPVSVGGPNTEAFF
J gene: TRBJ1-5; V gene: TRBV10-1; clone size: many; D gene: NA; CDR3 DNA: TGCGCCAGTTTACCACTTCAGCCCCAGCATTTT; CDR3 protein: CASLPLQPQHF
J gene: TRBJ2-5; V gene: TRBV29-1; clone size: many; D gene: TRBD1; CDR3 DNA: TGCAGCGTTGAAAAGGACAGGGGAAAGACCCAGTACTTC; CDR3 protein: CSVEKDRGKTQYF
J gene: TRBJ2-5; V gene: TRBV7-3; clone size: few; D gene: NA; CDR3 DNA: TGTGCCAGCAGCTTAGCGACAGGACCCCAAGAGACCCAGTACTTC; CDR3 protein: CASSLATGPQETQYF
J gene: TRBJ2-1; V gene: TRBV11-3; clone size: NA; D gene: NA; CDR3 DNA: TGTGCCAGCAGCTTTGCCTGGCCCACGGGTGGAAATGAGCAGTTCTTC; CDR3 protein: CASSFAWPTGGNEQFF
J gene: TRBJ1-1; V gene: TRBV19; clone size: few; D gene: NA; CDR3 DNA: TGTGCCAGTAGTATGGTAGGAAGTATGAACACTGAAGCTTTCTTT; CDR3 protein: CASSMVGSMNTEAFF
J gene: TRBJ2-5; V gene: TRBV12-3/TRBV12-4; clone size: NA; D gene: NA; CDR3 DNA: TGTGCCAGCAGTTTTACGGCAGCTTCGGAGACCCAGTACTTC; CDR3 protein: CASSFTAASETQYF
J gene: TRBJ2-1; V gene: TRBV5-1; clone size: many; D gene: NA; CDR3 DNA: TGCGCCAGCACGACGGACAGTGGCTCTTACAATGAGCAGTTCTTC; CDR3 protein: CASTTDSGSYNEQFF
J gene: TRBJ2-3; V gene: TRBV2; clone size: NA; D gene: NA; CDR3 DNA: TGTGCCAGCAGTGAACAGTATCCCACAGATACGCAGTATTTT; CDR3 protein: CASSEQYPTDTQYF
J gene: TRBJ2-7; V gene: TRBV12-3/TRBV12-4; clone size: few; D gene: TRBD2; CDR3 DNA: TGTGCCAGCAGGGGTAGCGGGAGAAGCTACGAGCAGTACTTC; CDR3 protein: CASRGSGRSYEQYF
J gene: TRBJ2-7; V gene: TRBV20-1; clone size: NA; D gene: NA; CDR3 DNA: TGCAGTGCTAGCCCGGGCCCCTACGAGCAGTACTTC; CDR3 protein: CSASPGPYEQYF
J gene: TRBJ2-5; V gene: TRBV6-6; clone size: few; D gene: TRBD2; CDR3 DNA: TGTGCCAGCAGCTCTTTTAGCGGGGGGAAGGAGACCCAGTACTTC; CDR3 protein: CASSSFSGGKETQYF
J gene: TRBJ2-3; V gene: TRBV11-1; clone size: few; D gene: TRBD2; CDR3 DNA: TGTGCCAGCAGCTTAGCTGACGGGAGGTACGCAGATACGCAGTATTTT; CDR3 protein: CASSLADGRYADTQYF
J gene: TRBJ1-1; V gene: TRBV12-3/TRBV12-4; clone size: many; D gene: NA; CDR3 DNA: TGTGCCAGCAGTTTCGTGGGTTCCGAAGCTTTCTTT; CDR3 protein: CASSFVGSEAFF
J gene: TRBJ2-3; V gene: TRBV5-1; clone size: NA; D gene: NA; CDR3 DNA: TGCGCCAGCAGCTTACAGGGTTTTAGCACAGATACGCAGTATTTT; CDR3 protein: CASSLQGFSTDTQYF
J gene: TRBJ2-3; V gene: TRBV5-6; clone size: many; D gene: TRBD2; CDR3 DNA: TGTGCCAGCAGCGTGACTAGCGGGAGTCAGTATTTT; CDR3 protein: CASSVTSGSQYF
J gene: TRBJ2-1; V gene: TRBV4-2; clone size: NA; D gene: TRBD2; CDR3 DNA: TGTGCCAGCAGCCAAGATCTTGGGGCTAGCGGGAGTAGGAACAATGAGCAGTTCTTC; CDR3 protein: CASSQDLGASGSRNNEQFF
J gene: TRBJ1-5; V gene: TRBV12-3/TRBV12-4; clone size: many; D gene: TRBD1; CDR3 DNA: TGTGCCAGCAGCCTCTCCGGGACAGGGAGCGTTTTGCATTTT; CDR3 protein: CASSLSGTGSVLHF
J gene: TRBJ2-1; V gene: TRBV5-1; clone size: few; D gene: TRBD1; CDR3 DNA: TGCGCCAGCAGCGACGGACAGGTCTGGAATGAGCAGTTCTTC; CDR3 protein: CASSDGQVWNEQFF
J gene: TRBJ2-3; V gene: TRBV5-1; clone size: few; D gene: NA; CDR3 DNA: TGCGCCAGCAGAGGACCGGGACTCAACACAGATACGCAGTATTTT; CDR3 protein: CASRGPGLNTDTQYF
J gene: TRBJ2-7; V gene: TRBV4-1; clone size: NA; D gene: TRBD2; CDR3 DNA: TGCGCCAGCAGCCAATTGTTCCTAGCGGGAGGGCTTCTCTACTACGAGCAGTACTTC; CDR3 protein: CASSQLFLAGGLLYYEQYF
J gene: TRBJ2-3; V gene: TRBV4-1; clone size: few; D gene: TRBD2; CDR3 DNA: TGCGCCAGCAGCCCGTCGGGGGGTGTCCCAGATACGCAGTATTTT; CDR3 protein: CASSPSGGVPDTQYF
J gene: TRBJ2-5; V gene: TRBV10-3; clone size: few; D gene: NA; CDR3 DNA: TGTGCCATCAGTGAGTCGGACCACTCCGTGGATACCCAGTACTTC; CDR3 protein: CAISESDHSVDTQYF
J gene: TRBJ2-2; V gene: TRBV2; clone size: many; D gene: TRBD2; CDR3 DNA: TGTGCCAGCAGGGGGACTAGCGGACGGGTCGGGGAGCTGTTTTTT; CDR3 protein: CASRGTSGRVGELFF
J gene: TRBJ2-4; V gene: TRBV3-1; clone size: NA; D gene: TRBD2; CDR3 DNA: TGTGCCAGCAGCGCCACGACTCTAGCGGGATCGGGCATTCAGTACTTC; CDR3 protein: CASSATTLAGSGIQYF
J gene: TRBJ2-1; V gene: TRBV11-3; clone size: NA; D gene: NA; CDR3 DNA: TGTGCCAGCAGCTTATTGGGGGTAATTGGCAATGAGCAGTTCTTC; CDR3 protein: CASSLLGVIGNEQFF